The rows below give T cell receptor beta chains drawn from one sample of a study of CD8 T cells in ankylosing spondylitis. TCRdb redid the calling of the 5' RACE reads with MiXCR, one entry per CDR3 protein. The data contain about 240,000 distinct CDR3 sequences, around 10% of them singletons. The sample consisted of blood, either unsorted or a sorted T cell fraction (not recorded which). The receptor source for this set is a male donor with ankylosing spondylitis or in good health (not recorded which). Both conserved end residues are trimmed from each CDR3. The order of the fields is V gene, J gene, CDR3 protein.

TRBV6-1,TRBJ2-3,ASSEVRRNGGPDTQY
TRBV5-1,TRBJ2-2,ASSWGQGVRSGELF
TRBV28,TRBJ1-2,ASSFSTGGTYNGYT
TRBV20-1,TRBJ1-1,SARGVELDTLSTEAF
TRBV7-7,TRBJ2-2,ASSPDQATGELF
TRBV5-1,TRBJ2-3,ASSLTYTDTQY
TRBV18,TRBJ1-1,ASSPTRDRYTEAF
TRBV3-1,TRBJ2-7,ASSQTGYEQY
TRBV11-3,TRBJ2-2,ASSSGRYGELF
TRBV28,TRBJ2-3,ASRSPGGRGSTDTQY
TRBV5-1,TRBJ2-1,ASSKGRTARNEQF
TRBV5-1,TRBJ2-3,ASSLSLAGETDTQY
TRBV12-3/TRBV12-4,TRBJ1-4,ASATGQGMTNEKLF
TRBV11-2,TRBJ2-7,ASSWTSGRPDEQY
TRBV7-8,TRBJ2-3,ASLDKAGSTQY
TRBV5-1,TRBJ2-1,ASSWDRDYIGARYNEQF
TRBV4-2,TRBJ2-1,ASSQVQGRTNEQF
TRBV20-1,TRBJ2-7,SARVSGQGAPSFTYEQY
TRBV24-1,TRBJ1-2,ATSDSYGYT
TRBV27,TRBJ2-1,ASSSLATQPYNEQF
TRBV5-5,TRBJ2-1,ASSTRDQTRF
TRBV5-5,TRBJ2-4,ASSLVIAKNIQY
TRBV7-9,TRBJ2-3,ASSRTFSTDTQY
TRBV13,TRBJ1-3,ASSSYRAPAENTIY
TRBV5-1,TRBJ2-2,ASSLAITGELF
TRBV20-1,TRBJ2-3,SARELAGVPPDTQY
TRBV20-1,TRBJ2-3,SARDRLSGGATDTQY
TRBV12-3/TRBV12-4,TRBJ1-4,ASRKTAVEKLF
TRBV20-1,TRBJ2-6,SARGDSGANVLT
TRBV29-1,TRBJ2-4,SVALSGSNIQY
TRBV5-1,TRBJ1-3,ASSSGGNGNTIY
TRBV5-1,TRBJ2-5,ASSSFRGVYETQY
TRBV29-1,TRBJ2-7,SVGGLVAYEQY
TRBV28,TRBJ2-2,ATHPGGGHLDGELF
TRBV3-1,TRBJ1-1,ASSPRVTTEAF
TRBV12-3/TRBV12-4,TRBJ1-5,ASSPTDRGDQPQH
TRBV2,TRBJ2-5,AMQGRDRGPKETQY
TRBV5-1,TRBJ1-2,ASSWTGNYNGYT